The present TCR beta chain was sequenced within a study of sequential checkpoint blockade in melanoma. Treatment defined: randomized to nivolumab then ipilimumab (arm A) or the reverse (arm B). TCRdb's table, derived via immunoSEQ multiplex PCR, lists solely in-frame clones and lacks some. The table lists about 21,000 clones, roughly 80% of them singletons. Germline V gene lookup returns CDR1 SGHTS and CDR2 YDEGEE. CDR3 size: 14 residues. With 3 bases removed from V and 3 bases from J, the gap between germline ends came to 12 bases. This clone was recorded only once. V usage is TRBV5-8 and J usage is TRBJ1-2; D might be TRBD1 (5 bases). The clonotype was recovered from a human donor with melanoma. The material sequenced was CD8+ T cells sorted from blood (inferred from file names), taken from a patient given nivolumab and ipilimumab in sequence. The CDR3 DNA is TGTGCCAGCAGCTCTCCGACAGCTCACTATGGCTACACCTTC. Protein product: CASSSPTAHYGYTF. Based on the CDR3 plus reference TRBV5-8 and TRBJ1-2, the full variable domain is EAGVTQSPTHLIKTRGQQATLRCSPISGHTSVYWYQQALGLGLQFLLWYDEGEERNRGNFPPRFSGRQFPNYSSELNVNALELEDSALYLCASSSPTAHYGYTFGSGTRLTVV.